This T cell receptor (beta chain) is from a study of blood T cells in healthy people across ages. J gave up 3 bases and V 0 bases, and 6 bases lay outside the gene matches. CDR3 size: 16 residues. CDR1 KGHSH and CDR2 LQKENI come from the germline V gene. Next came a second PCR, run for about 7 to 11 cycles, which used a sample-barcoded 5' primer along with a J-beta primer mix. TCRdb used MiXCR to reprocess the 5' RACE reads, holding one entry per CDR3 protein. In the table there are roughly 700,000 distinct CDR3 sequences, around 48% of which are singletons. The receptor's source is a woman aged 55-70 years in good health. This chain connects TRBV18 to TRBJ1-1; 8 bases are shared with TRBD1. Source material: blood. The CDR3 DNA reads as TGTGCCAGCTCACCACCAGGGACAGGAGGCTACACTGAAGCTTTCTTT. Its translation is CASSPPGTGGYTEAFF.